Below, 15 T cell receptor beta chains from the same sample are listed, as sequenced in a study of siplizumab effects on memory and regulatory T cells. TCRdb's copy holds only in-frame clones and misses some; the assay was immunoSEQ multiplex PCR. This table holds some 80,000 clones, roughly 94% found once. The sample taken for sequencing was CD8+ T cells sorted from blood. These receptors all come from a human donor in good health.

The chain joins TRBV6-5 to TRBJ1-1; D is uncertain. CDR1 MNHEY and CDR2 SVGAGI come from the germline V gene. This CDR3 contains 14 residues. The ends were cut back, 4 bases at V and 1 base at J, with 10 bases in the middle. The CDR3 nucleotides are TGTGCCAGCAGTTTCCGTGAGGGGAACACTGAAGCTTTCTTT. This sequence encodes CASSFREGNTEAFF.

The chain recombines TRBV28 with TRBJ2-3, with D perhaps being TRBD1 or TRBD2 (5 bases each). From germline, CDR1 is MDHEN and CDR2 SYDVKM. There are 17 residues in the CDR3. Deletions cut 5 bases from V and 2 bases from J, with 20 bases between. DNA for the CDR3: TGTGCCAGCAGTCTCTCCGGGACCCGAGCCTACACAGATACGCAGTATTTT. Translation gives CASSLSGTRAYTDTQYF.

The gene calls are TRBV27 and TRBJ2-1; the match to TRBD1 covers 10 bases. This CDR3 region has 17 residues. Trimming removed 4 bases from V and 2 bases from J; junction bases left unmatched: 8. CDR1 and CDR2 (germline): MNHEY, SMNVEV (reference sequence). The CDR3 DNA is TGTGCCAGCAGTTCCGCCCTCGGACAGGGGGCCTACAATGAGCAGTTCTTC. Translated, it gives CASSSALGQGAYNEQFF.

The gene calls are TRBV27 and TRBJ1-1; 9 bases are a match to TRBD1. This CDR3 has 14 residues. After removal of 6 bases from V and 4 bases from J, the junction contained 6 bases not matched to a gene. From germline, CDR1 is MNHEY and CDR2 SMNVEV (reference sequence). In nucleotides, the CDR3 is TGTGCCAGCAGAATACAGGGGGCGGGCACTGAAGCTTTCTTT. Translation: CASRIQGAGTEAFF.

This clone was found once. The chain joins TRBV4-1 to TRBJ2-1; a possible D gene is TRBD2 (5 bases). CDR3 length equals 14 residues. With 4 bases removed from V and 7 bases from J, the gap between germline ends came to 14 bases. Germline-derived CDR1 and CDR2 are MGHRA and YSYEKL. The CDR3 sequence is CASSLLPTGNEQFF. CDR3 sequence (DNA): TGCGCCAGCAGCCTCCTCCCAACGGGGAATGAGCAGTTCTTC.

The rearrangement uses TRBV7-9 and TRBJ2-2, with D maybe TRBD1 (5 bases). The germline gives CDR1 SEHNR, CDR2 FQNEAQ (reference sequence). V was pared by 8 bases and J by 9 bases, with 13 bases between. This CDR3 spans 12 amino acids. The CDR3 is CASSPTDRELFF. DNA of the CDR3: TGTGCCAGCTCACCGACAGATAGGGAGCTGTTTTTT. Based on the CDR3 plus reference TRBV7-9 and TRBJ2-2, the full variable domain is DTGVSQNPRHKITKRGQNVTFRCDPISEHNRLYWYRQTLGQGPEFLTYFQNEAQLEKSRLLSDRFSAERPKGSFSTLEIQRTEQGDSAMYLCASSPTDRELFFGEGSRLTVL.

The chain recombines TRBV27 with TRBJ1-1; 9 bases line up with TRBD1. There are 13 residues in the CDR3. The germline gives CDR1 MNHEY, CDR2 SMNVEV (reference sequence). V was clipped by 4 bases and J by 11 bases; unmatched bases: 8. For the CDR3, the DNA is TGTGCCAGCAGTTCCGGGACAGGGAGGGAGGCTTTCTTT. Its protein product is CASSSGTGREAFF.

The chain couples TRBV7-6 to TRBJ1-5; the D gene is possibly TRBD1 (6 bases). Germline CDR1 is SGHVS and CDR2 is FNYEAQ. The CDR3 runs 13 residues. Trimming took off 1 base at V and 6 bases at J, with 7 bases between the two ends. CDR3 residues: CASSLDRAQPQHF. The CDR3 nucleotides are TGTGCCAGCAGCTTAGACAGGGCTCAGCCCCAGCATTTT.

The genes are TRBV29-1 and TRBJ2-1; 8 bases fit TRBD2. CDR1 SQVTM and CDR2 ANQGSEA come from the germline V gene. The ends lost 0 bases at V and 1 base at J; junction bases unmatched: 8. This CDR3 has 17 residues. The CDR3 reads CSVEDPLIAGSYNEQFF. CDR3 sequence (DNA): TGCAGCGTTGAAGATCCTCTCATAGCGGGATCCTACAATGAGCAGTTCTTC.

The J gene is TRBJ2-1, the V gene TRBV29-1; D may be TRBD2 (6 bases). CDR1 and CDR2 (germline): SQVTM, ANQGSEA. The CDR3 covers 13 residues. V lost 4 bases and J 6 bases, leaving 13 bases between the germline ends. CDR3 sequence reads: CSVAGLEFNEQFF. The CDR3 DNA reads TGCAGCGTTGCGGGACTCGAATTCAATGAGCAGTTCTTC.

This chain uses TRBV19 with TRBJ2-2; 11 positions agree with TRBD2. The CDR3 runs to 13 residues. In germline, CDR1 is LNHDA, CDR2 SQIVND (reference sequence). V was pared by 10 bases and J by 6 bases, with 4 bases of the junction left unmatched. The CDR3 nucleotides are TGTGCCACAGATAGCGGGAGGGCCGGGGAGCTGTTTTTT. Translation gives CATDSGRAGELFF.

This chain connects TRBV7-2 to TRBJ2-2; 7 nucleotides agree with TRBD2. V dropped 4 bases and J dropped 7; count of bases not matched to a gene: 12. CDR1 SGHTA and CDR2 FQGNSA come from the germline V gene. This CDR3 has 16 amino acids. The CDR3 reads CASSSAGEGLHGELFF. CDR3 bases: TGTGCCAGCAGCTCGGCGGGAGAAGGGCTCCACGGGGAGCTGTTTTTT. The complete variable domain, with remaining parts taken from reference TRBV7-2 and TRBJ2-2, reads GAGVSQSPSNKVTEKGKDVELRCDPISGHTALYWYRQSLGQGLEFLIYFQGNSAPDKSGLPSDRFSAERTGGSVSTLTIQRTQQEDSAVYLCASSSAGEGLHGELFFGEGSRLTVL.

The rearrangement uses TRBV11-2 and TRBJ2-1; TRBD1 aligns across 9 bases. The germline CDR1 and CDR2 sequences are SGHAT and FQNNGV. The J segment lost 7 bases and the V segment lost 5 bases, leaving 12 bases of the junction unmatched. CDR3 size: 16 residues. The CDR3: CASSVDRDRVLNEQFF. The CDR3 DNA sequence: TGTGCCAGCAGCGTCGACCGGGACAGGGTATTGAATGAGCAGTTCTTC.

The chain employs TRBV7-9 and TRBJ2-1; TRBD2 agrees at 11 bases. The CDR3 has 17 residues. Germline CDR1 reads SEHNR; CDR2 reads FQNEAQ (reference sequence). V was pared by 2 bases and J by 10 bases, with 13 bases of the junction left unmatched. The CDR3 DNA reads as TGTGCCAGCAGCTTACTAGCGGGAGGCCCAGGGGGGAACGAGCAGTTCTTC. Protein product: CASSLLAGGPGGNEQFF. The whole variable domain, filled in from reference TRBV7-9 and TRBJ2-1, reads DTGVSQNPRHKITKRGQNVTFRCDPISEHNRLYWYRQTLGQGPEFLTYFQNEAQLEKSRLLSDRFSAERPKGSFSTLEIQRTEQGDSAMYLCASSLLAGGPGGNEQFFGPGTRLTVL.

The J gene is TRBJ2-1, the V gene TRBV7-9; no clear D. Trimming pared 1 base from V and 2 bases from J, leaving 9 bases between. Germline CDR1 and CDR2: SEHNR and FQNEAQ (reference sequence). There are 15 residues in the CDR3. The CDR3, as DNA: TGTGCCAGCAGCTTAGGGGCAGAGCCCTACAATGAGCAGTTCTTC. Translating it yields CASSLGAEPYNEQFF.